This TCR beta chain was captured by sequencing in a study of spatial heterogeneity in lung cancer (dated by TCRdb to the late 2010s). For the wider study: More beta-chain than alpha-chain transcripts were consistently detected, likely reflecting higher beta-chain transcript abundance. At surgery, both alpha and beta chains were TCR-sequenced in fewer than 250 tumor regions, fewer than 85 matched nontumor lung samples and 50 to 60 PBMC samples. Nonsynonymous mutation counts, determined by whole-exome sequencing of tumor tissue, were related to TCR repertoire features. TCR alpha and beta repertoires were quantitatively compared across multiple tumor regions, matched nontumor lung and blood in non-small cell lung cancer. In the raw uncorrected reads, each unique combination of TCR and UMI appeared more than ten times on average. Overall study results and their limits: Confirming at a functional level the hypothesis that regional TCRs recognize regional mutations was considered to require additional single-cell paired TCR alpha and beta sequencing.

The sample's time point, from its label and the paper: sample taken at primary tumor resection. Whole RNA extracted from tumor and nontumor lung tissue, or from cryopreserved PBMC samples, was used for TCR sequencing without cell sorting. Donors were approximately 72 patients with early-stage, untreated non-small cell lung cancer from the lung TRACERx cohort. Only patients with enough RNA available from two or more tumor regions were chosen for TCR sequencing. Before being selected, tumor and adjacent nontumor lung specimens were reviewed by a lung pathologist. Library preparation was by 5' RACE. Sequencer: NextSeq 500. The TCR library protocol attached a unique molecular identifier to each TCR cDNA molecule to allow correction of PCR and sequencing errors. For the original study's pipeline: TCR identification, UMI-based error correction and CDR3 extraction were all carried out with Decombinator tools. TCRs above a frequency of 2 per 1,000, corresponding to the top 1% of the tumor frequency distribution, were defined as expanded. Renyi diversity was calculated using the R vegan package after each repertoire was subsampled 100 times to 5,000 TCRs. CDR3 similarity networks were built from amino acid triplet string-kernel similarity, connecting CDR3s with pairwise similarity above 0.82. The public reads were reanalyzed by TCRdb: fastp trimming at Q25, MiXCR alignment, in-frame beta chains only. Each CDR3 protein appears once, grouped with its most common genes and DNA. These V and J calls derive from TCRdb rather than the authors' analysis. This sample comprises a few thousand distinct CDR3 sequences, about 17% of them detected only once. Approximately 22% of the sample goes to the ten largest clones.

This clonotype is judged large (0.1 to 1%). Which antigen it targets is not known. No base quality information exists; no much larger clone differs at one position. This TCR was recovered from a male donor with early-stage non-small cell lung cancer. Material: normal lung tissue next to the tumor, obtained at surgery.

The CDR3 protein sequence reads: CASTKGNSHEQFF. The sequenced DNA is TGTGCCAGCACCAAGGGCAACTCGCATGAGCAGTTCTTC. The rearranged chain carries TRBV27 and TRBJ2-1, with the D gene not clear enough to name. The CDR3, cysteine through phenylalanine, is 13 amino acids long. Only the CDR3 part of the read is kept: 39 bases, read in frame from the first base. The trim is 7 bases for V and 8 bases for J, with a gap of 15 bases between the germline ends. From the germline V gene (reference sequence), CDR1 is MNHEY and CDR2 is SMNVEV.